The following is a T cell receptor beta chain sequence with its context. Its specificity is not known. The sample is drawn from a study of T cell responses to AZD1222 COVID-19 vaccine. Study-level information: The study pooled second doses at about 4 or about 12 weeks. Regarding the study as a whole: An increase in Spike-specific TCR breadth and depth was observed after two AZD1222 doses. Scientists sampled the repertoires only once the peak T cell response had passed.

TCRdb's copy holds only in-frame clones and misses some; the assay was immunoSEQ multiplex PCR. Of tens of thousands of clones listed, 70% to 90% are singletons. CDR1 and CDR2 from the germline V gene are SGHRS and YFSETQ. The V end was cut by 2 bases, the J end by 3 bases, with 12 bases between. The CDR3 length is 14 residues. The sample consisted of peripheral blood, taken on day 0 of AZD1222 vaccination. The clonotype was recovered from an adult in good health. This chain joins TRBV5-1 and TRBJ2-7, with D perhaps matching TRBD2 (5 bases). The CDR3 nucleotides read TGCGCCAGCAGCTTTGAGGGAGAGGGCTACGAGCAGTACTTC. Translated: CASSFEGEGYEQYF. Full variable domain (outside the CDR3, taken from reference TRBV5-1 and TRBJ2-7): KAGVTQTPRYLIKTRGQQVTLSCSPISGHRSVSWYQQTPGQGLQFLFEYFSETQRNKGNFPGRFSGRQFSNSRSEMNVSTLELGDSALYLCASSFEGEGYEQYFGPGTRLTVT.